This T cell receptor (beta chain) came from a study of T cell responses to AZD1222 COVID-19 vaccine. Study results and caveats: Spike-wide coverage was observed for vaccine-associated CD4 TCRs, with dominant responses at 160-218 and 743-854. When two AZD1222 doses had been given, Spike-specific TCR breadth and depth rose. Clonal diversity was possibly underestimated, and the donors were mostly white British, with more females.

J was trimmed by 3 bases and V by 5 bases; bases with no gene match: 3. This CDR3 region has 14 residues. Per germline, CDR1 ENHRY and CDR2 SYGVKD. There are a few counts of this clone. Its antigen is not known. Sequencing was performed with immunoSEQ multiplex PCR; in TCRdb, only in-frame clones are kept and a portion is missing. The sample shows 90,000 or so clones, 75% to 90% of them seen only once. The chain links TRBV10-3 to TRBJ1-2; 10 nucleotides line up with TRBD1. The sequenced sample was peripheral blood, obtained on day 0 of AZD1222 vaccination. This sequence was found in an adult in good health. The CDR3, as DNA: TGTGCCATCAGTACCGGGACAGGGGACTATGGCTACACCTTC. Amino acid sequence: CAISTGTGDYGYTF.